These 11 T cell receptor beta chains were sequenced from one sample in a study of T-cell memory formation after mild COVID-19. A single record per CDR3 protein comes from TCRdb applying MiXCR to the 5' RACE reads. This sample has about 440,000 distinct CDR3 sequences, with around 18% found just once. The sample comprised PBMCs or a T cell subset sorted from them (not recorded which). Every receptor here comes from an adult woman who had mild COVID-19 (a few samples of this study predate the infection). Cell type and time point are not known.

This clonotype was detected a few times. The genes are TRBV18 and TRBJ1-1; D may be TRBD1 (6 bases). With 3 bases removed from V and 2 bases from J, the gap between germline ends came to 13 bases. This CDR3 region has 15 residues. In germline, CDR1 is KGHSH, CDR2 LQKENI. The CDR3 spells CASSPPGQTNTEAFF. In DNA form, the CDR3 reads TGTGCCAGCTCACCTCCGGGACAAACTAACACTGAAGCTTTCTTT.

Here the CDR3 DNA reads TGTGCCAGCAGCCAGGACATCTATGGCTACACCTTC. It is translated as CASSQDIYGYTF. The V call is TRBV7-8, the J call TRBJ1-2; the D gene is possibly TRBD1 (5 bases). The CDR3 is 12 amino acids. V was cut by 5 bases and J by 4 bases, with 8 bases left in between. Germline assignment: CDR1 SGHVS and CDR2 FQNEAQ.

The sample holds a few counts of this clonotype. The V call is TRBV6-5, the J call TRBJ2-7, with a tentative D call TRBD2 (6 bases). The CDR3 has 14 residues. With 6 bases removed from V and 4 bases from J, the gap between germline ends came to 16 bases. In germline, CDR1 is MNHEY, CDR2 SVGAGI. In nucleotides, the CDR3 is TGTGCCAGCAGCCGAATGGGGGGTGGGTACGAGCAGTACTTC. Amino acids: CASSRMGGGYEQYF.

The chain recombines TRBV4-2 with TRBJ2-1, with TRBD2 matching 11 bases. Germline V gene data show CDR1 as LGHNA and CDR2 as YNFKEQ. The V and J ends lost 0 bases and 15 bases, in that order; junction bases with no gene match: 10. This CDR3 spans 15 amino acids. The CDR3 DNA reads TGTGCCAGCAGCCAAGAAGCGGCTAGCGGGAGGAAGGCGTTCTTC. Translation: CASSQEAASGRKAFF.

This clonotype was observed many times. V is TRBV7-9 and J is TRBJ2-7; possible D gene TRBD1, 5 bases. Trimming left V 7 bases short and J 2 bases short, with 12 bases between. This CDR3 region has 13 residues. Germline V gene lookup returns CDR1 SEHNR and CDR2 FQNEAQ (reference sequence). DNA of the CDR3: TGTGCCAGCAAGTCAGGGTCGACCTACGAGCAGTACTTC. Residues: CASKSGSTYEQYF.

The chain couples TRBV11-2 to TRBJ2-4, with 7 bases that match TRBD2. The CDR3 spans 16 residues. Germline V gene lookup returns CDR1 SGHAT and CDR2 FQNNGV. Unmatched junction bases numbered 6, after V lost 4 bases and J lost 0 bases. The CDR3 DNA sequence: TGTGCCAGCAGCTGGGACCGGGGGGTAGCCAAAAACATTCAGTACTTC. Translated: CASSWDRGVAKNIQYF.

This chain uses TRBV27 with TRBJ2-3; D is possibly TRBD1 or TRBD2 (5 bases each). V was clipped by 1 base and J by 3 bases, with 17 bases between them. The CDR3 is 17 residues long. Germline CDR1 is MNHEY and CDR2 is SMNVEV (reference sequence). The CDR3 loop reads CASSLWGSGWETDTQYF. CDR3 bases: TGTGCCAGCAGTTTATGGGGGAGCGGCTGGGAAACAGATACGCAGTATTTT.

The genes are TRBV5-6 and TRBJ1-2; 8 nucleotides agree with TRBD1. The CDR3 has 15 amino acids. Per germline, CDR1 SGHDT and CDR2 YYEEEE. V lost 5 bases, J lost 0 bases, and 6 bases stayed unmatched. The CDR3 DNA reads TGTGCCAGCAGGCAAGCAGGGGGCTCTAACTATGGCTACACCTTC. Its translation is CASRQAGGSNYGYTF. The variable domain in full, with the rest retrieved from reference TRBV5-6 and TRBJ1-2, is DAGVTQSPTHLIKTRGQQVTLRCSPKSGHDTVSWYQQALGQGPQFIFQYYEEEERQRGNFPDRFSGHQFPNYSSELNVNALLLGDSALYLCASRQAGGSNYGYTFGSGTRLTVV.

This clonotype has more than one count but fewer than ten. The chain combines TRBV18 with TRBJ2-4; D unresolved. CDR1 and CDR2 (germline): KGHSH, LQKENI. The CDR3 sequence is 15 residues long. V was pared by 0 bases and J by 2 bases, with 8 bases between. CDR3 residues: CASSPPAQPKNIQYF. The DNA of the CDR3 is TGTGCCAGCTCACCACCGGCTCAGCCCAAAAACATTCAGTACTTC.

This clonotype was detected only a few times. The chain uses TRBV7-6 and TRBJ2-7; D may be TRBD2 (6 bases). The CDR3 spans 15 residues. V lost 4 bases and J 2 bases, leaving 15 bases between the germline ends. CDR1 SGHVS and CDR2 FNYEAQ come from the germline V gene. CDR3 residues: CASSWRDGGPYEQYF. CDR3 nucleotide sequence: TGTGCCAGCAGCTGGCGGGACGGCGGGCCCTACGAGCAGTACTTC. The variable domain in full, completed from reference TRBV7-6 and TRBJ2-7, reads GAGVSQSPRYKVTKRGQDVALRCDPISGHVSLYWYRQALGQGPEFLTYFNYEAQQDKSGLPNDRFSAERPEGSISTLTIQRTEQRDSAMYRCASSWRDGGPYEQYFGPGTRLTVT.

This chain links TRBV20-1 with TRBJ2-4, with 7 bases matching TRBD1. V shed 3 bases and J 1 base; nucleotides not matched to a gene: 6. The CDR3 consists of 15 residues. Germline values: CDR1 DFQATT, CDR2 SNEGSKA (reference sequence). The CDR3 DNA sequence: TGCAGTGCTAGTACCCTGGACAGGGCCAAAAACATTCAGTACTTC. Translated: CSASTLDRAKNIQYF.